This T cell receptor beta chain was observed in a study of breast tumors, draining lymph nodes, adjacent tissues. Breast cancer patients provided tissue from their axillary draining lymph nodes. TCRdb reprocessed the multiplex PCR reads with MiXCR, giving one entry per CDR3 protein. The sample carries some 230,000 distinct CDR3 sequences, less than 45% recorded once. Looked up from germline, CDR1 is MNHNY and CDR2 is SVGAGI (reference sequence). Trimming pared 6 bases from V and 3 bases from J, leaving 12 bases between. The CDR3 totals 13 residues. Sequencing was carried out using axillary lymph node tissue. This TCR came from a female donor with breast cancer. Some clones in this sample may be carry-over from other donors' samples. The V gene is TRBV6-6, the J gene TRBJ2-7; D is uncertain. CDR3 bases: TGTGCCAGCAGCCCGGACCCCGGCTACGAGCAGTACTTC. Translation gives CASSPDPGYEQYF.